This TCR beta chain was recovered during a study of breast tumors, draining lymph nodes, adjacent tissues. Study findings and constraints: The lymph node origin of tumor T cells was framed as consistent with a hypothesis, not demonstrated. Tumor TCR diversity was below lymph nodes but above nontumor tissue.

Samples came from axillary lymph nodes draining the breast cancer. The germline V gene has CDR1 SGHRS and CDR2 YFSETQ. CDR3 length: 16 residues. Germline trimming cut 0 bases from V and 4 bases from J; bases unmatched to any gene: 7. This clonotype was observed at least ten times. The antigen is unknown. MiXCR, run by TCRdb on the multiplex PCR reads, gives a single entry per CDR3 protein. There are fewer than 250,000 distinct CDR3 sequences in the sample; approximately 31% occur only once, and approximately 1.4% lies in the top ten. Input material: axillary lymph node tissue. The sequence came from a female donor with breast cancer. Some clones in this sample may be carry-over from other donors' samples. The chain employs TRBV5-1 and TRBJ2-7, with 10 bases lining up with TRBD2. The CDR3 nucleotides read TGCGCCAGCAGCTTGGCGGCCAGCGGGAGGGGGTACGAGCAGTACTTC. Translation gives CASSLAASGRGYEQYF.